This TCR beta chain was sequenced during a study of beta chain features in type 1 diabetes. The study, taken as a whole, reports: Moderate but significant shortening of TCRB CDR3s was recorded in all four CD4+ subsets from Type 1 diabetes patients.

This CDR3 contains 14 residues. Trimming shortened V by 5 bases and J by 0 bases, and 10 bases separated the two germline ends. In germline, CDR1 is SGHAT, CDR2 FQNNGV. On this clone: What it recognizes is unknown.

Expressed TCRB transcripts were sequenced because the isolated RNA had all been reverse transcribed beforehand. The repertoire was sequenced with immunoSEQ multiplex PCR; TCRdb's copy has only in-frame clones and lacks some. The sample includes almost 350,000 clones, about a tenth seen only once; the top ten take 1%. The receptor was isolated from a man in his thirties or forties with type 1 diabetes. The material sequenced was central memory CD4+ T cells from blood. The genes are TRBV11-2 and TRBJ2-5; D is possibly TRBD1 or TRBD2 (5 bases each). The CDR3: CASSQGTHQETQYF. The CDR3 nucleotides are TGTGCCAGCAGCCAAGGGACGCACCAAGAGACCCAGTACTTC. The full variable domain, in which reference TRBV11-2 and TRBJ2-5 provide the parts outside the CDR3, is EAGVAQSPRYKIIEKRQSVAFWCNPISGHATLYWYQQILGQGPKLLIQFQNNGVVDDSQLPKDRFSAERLKGVDSTLKIQPAKLEDSAVYLCASSQGTHQETQYFGPGTRLLVL.